The 28 T cell receptor beta chains below all came from one sample that was sequenced in a study of blood T cell repertoires in COVID-19. Assay used: immunoSEQ multiplex PCR; TCRdb lists only in-frame clones, some missing. The table includes hundreds of thousands of clones, 83% detected once. Sequencing was performed on PBMCs or T cells enriched from blood (not recorded which). The source is a woman between 35 and 50 years old who had been exposed to COVID-19.

This chain joins TRBV15 and TRBJ1-2; 8 bases map to TRBD1. The V gene's germline CDR1 is LNHNV and CDR2 YYDKDF (reference sequence). Trimming took 3 bases from V and 4 from J; bases not matched to a gene: 10. The CDR3 has 16 residues. CDR3 in DNA: TGTGCCACCAGCAGGGAAGGACAGGGATCTATCTATGGCTACACCTTC. Protein: CATSREGQGSIYGYTF.

The gene calls are TRBV5-7 and TRBJ2-7, with TRBD2 matching over 11 bases. Being an ORF, TRBV5-7 has a function that is uncertain. CDR3 size: 19 residues. The V gene end was trimmed by 4 bases and the J gene end by 3 bases; junction bases not matched to a gene: 18. The CDR3 sequence is CASSPLGMIQGTSGYEQYF. Here the CDR3 DNA reads TGTGCCAGCAGCCCGCTTGGAATGATTCAGGGGACTAGCGGCTACGAGCAGTACTTC.

The chain combines TRBV6-5 with TRBJ1-5; TRBD1 might be the D (5 bases). Trimming took off 0 bases at V and 7 bases at J, with 13 bases between the two ends. The CDR3 is 15 residues long. Germline values: CDR1 MNHEY, CDR2 SVGAGI. For the CDR3, the DNA is TGTGCCAGCAGTTACTCACAGGTTTATGTACAGCCCCAGCATTTT. Amino acid sequence: CASSYSQVYVQPQHF.

The gene calls are TRBV25-1 and TRBJ2-2, with a tentative D call TRBD2 (6 bases). V lost 4 bases and J 3 bases, leaving 9 bases between the germline ends. Germline CDR1 reads MGHDK; CDR2 reads SYGVNS. CDR3 length equals 14 residues. CDR3 region: CASSGSGYTGELFF. Here the CDR3 DNA reads TGTGCCAGCAGTGGTAGCGGATACACCGGGGAGCTGTTTTTT.

The chain joins TRBV5-1 to TRBJ1-3; D not resolved. The V gene lost 2 bases and the J gene lost 0 bases, with 9 bases spanning the gap. CDR3 size: 15 residues. Germline V CDR1 and CDR2: SGHRS, YFSETQ. The DNA for the CDR3 is TGCGCCAGCAGCTTAGTCGGTAGCTCTGGAAACACCATATATTTT. It specifies CASSLVGSSGNTIYF.

The J gene is TRBJ2-5, the V gene TRBV1; the D segment call TRBD2 is taken from the table without a DNA check. TRBV1 is a pseudogene. The CDR3 totals 17 residues. In DNA, the CDR3 is TGCACCAGCAGCCAACGACCCCCTGCGGGCGACCAAGAGACCCAGTACTTC. Translated: CTSSQRPPAGDQETQYF.

The CDR3 nucleotides read TGTGCCATCCTACCAGCCCGACAGGAGTTCTCTGGAAACACCATATATTTT. The encoded protein is CAILPARQEFSGNTIYF. The genes are TRBV24-1 and TRBJ1-3, with a weak D call TRBD1 (6 bases). CDR1 KGHDR and CDR2 SFDVKD come from the germline V gene. The CDR3 loop spans 17 amino acids. V lost 11 bases to trimming and J lost 0 bases, with 22 bases between them.

The chain uses TRBV28 and TRBJ1-2; TRBD1 aligns across 8 bases. The germline CDR1 and CDR2 sequences are MDHEN and SYDVKM. The trim removed 7 bases at V and 7 bases at J, leaving 8 bases unmatched. The CDR3 totals 13 residues. CDR3 coding DNA: TGTGCCAGCACCGAGGACAGGGCGGGTGGCTACACCTTC. Amino acid sequence: CASTEDRAGGYTF.

The chain joins TRBV5-1 to TRBJ1-1; D may be TRBD1 (5 bases). The CDR3 has 18 amino acids. Trimming removed 7 bases at V and 4 bases at J, with 29 bases between. Germline V gene lookup returns CDR1 SGHRS and CDR2 YFSETQ. The CDR3 bases are TGCGCCAGCTCCTTTACGTACGGGACGCGGGAGAGTAGCACTGAAGCTTTCTTT. Residues: CASSFTYGTRESSTEAFF.

The rearrangement links TRBV4-1 to TRBJ1-5, with TRBD1 as a possible D gene (5 bases). The germline gives CDR1 MGHRA, CDR2 YSYEKL. V lost 3 bases, J lost 7 bases, and 13 bases lay in between. CDR3 length: 14 amino acids. This chain's CDR3 is CASSHSGGEQPQHF. DNA for the CDR3: TGCGCCAGCAGCCATTCGGGGGGAGAGCAGCCCCAGCATTTT.

The rearrangement uses TRBV7-6 and TRBJ2-1; the match to TRBD2 covers 9 bases. J was trimmed by 9 bases and V by 3 bases; bases with no gene match: 12. The length of the CDR3 is 16 residues. The germline gives CDR1 SGHVS, CDR2 FNYEAQ. Here the CDR3 reads CASSLGTGTSSGEQFF. CDR3 sequence (DNA): TGTGCCAGCAGCTTGGGGACCGGGACTAGCTCCGGTGAGCAGTTCTTC.

The CDR3 coding sequence is TGCGCCAGCAGCCCGGGGACAGCCAATTCACCCCTCCACTTT. It translates to CASSPGTANSPLHF. The V gene is TRBV5-1, the J gene TRBJ1-6, with 7 positions matching TRBD1. The length of the CDR3 is 14 residues. V lost 4 bases and J lost 7; bases outside the gene matches: 5. CDR1 SGHRS and CDR2 YFSETQ come from the germline V gene.

Concerning this clone itself: One end of the junction varies from germline; a read error may be responsible. CDR3 nucleotides: TGTGCCAGCAGTAGGTTATGGGGGGAGAATTTACTTTTT. It yields the protein CASSRLWGENLLF. This chain connects TRBV28 to TRBJ1-4; perhaps TRBD1 as D (5 bases). The CDR3 spans 13 residues. Germline CDR1 reads MDHEN; CDR2 reads SYDVKM.

V usage is TRBV3-1 (or the pseudogene TRBV3-2) and J usage is TRBJ1-1, with a tentative D call TRBD1 (6 bases). Germline V gives CDR1 LGHDT, CDR2 YNNKEL (reference sequence). There are 15 residues in the CDR3. Trimming cost V 3 bases and J 1 base, with 12 bases left between them. Here the CDR3 reads CASSQTRQANTEAFF. CDR3 bases: TGTGCCAGCAGCCAGACCCGACAGGCGAACACTGAAGCTTTCTTT.

The V gene is TRBV5-6, the J gene TRBJ1-2; 7 bases match TRBD1. The J segment lost 14 bases and the V segment lost 4 bases, leaving 11 bases of the junction unmatched. Germline CDR1 and CDR2: SGHDT and YYEEEE. The CDR3 loop spans 12 amino acids. DNA of the CDR3: TGTGCCAGCAGCCAAGAAAGGGGGCTAGATACCTTC. Translation gives CASSQERGLDTF.

The chain employs TRBV10-3 and TRBJ2-2, with 10 nucleotides matching TRBD1. This CDR3 has 15 amino acids. Germline V gives CDR1 ENHRY, CDR2 SYGVKD. The V and J ends lost 6 bases and 4 bases, in that order; junction bases with no gene match: 5. CDR3: CAIRKGQGSTGELFF. The CDR3 DNA follows: TGTGCCATCAGGAAGGGACAGGGGTCCACCGGGGAGCTGTTTTTT.

The gene calls are TRBV3-1 (or the pseudogene TRBV3-2) and TRBJ1-1, with TRBD1 matching over 8 bases. The CDR3 runs 15 residues. Germline V CDR1 and CDR2: LGHDT, YNNKEL (reference sequence). The ends lost 1 base at V and 6 bases at J; junction bases unmatched: 7. DNA of the CDR3: TGTGCCAGCAGCCAAGTCGGACAGGGAGGGTCTGAAGCTTTCTTT. This gives the protein CASSQVGQGGSEAFF.

V usage is TRBV27 and J usage is TRBJ2-7, with 12 bases matching TRBD1. Germline CDR1 and CDR2: MNHEY and SMNVEV (reference sequence). This CDR3 spans 17 amino acids. Germline trimming cut 3 bases from V and 2 bases from J; bases unmatched to any gene: 8. This chain's CDR3 is CASSLWPGDRGPYEQYF. DNA for the CDR3: TGTGCCAGCAGTTTGTGGCCGGGGGACAGGGGGCCCTACGAGCAGTACTTC.

V and J are TRBV4-3 and TRBJ2-4; 7 nucleotides align to TRBD2. Germline-derived CDR1 and CDR2 are LGHNA and YSLEER. The CDR3 covers 14 residues. The junction had 6 bases not matched to a gene; V was cut back by 1 base and J by 9 bases. The CDR3 nucleotides are TGCGCCAGCAGCCAAGGGGGGGGTCAGGGCATTCAGTACTTC. This gives the protein CASSQGGGQGIQYF.

The chain employs TRBV6-5 and TRBJ2-1; D gene ambiguous. The CDR3 has 13 amino acids. Between the trimmed V and J ends, which lost 7 bases and 1 base, there was a span of 8 bases. Germline CDR1 reads MNHEY; CDR2 reads SVGAGI. CDR3 sequence reads: CASTLTSYNEQFF. In DNA form, the CDR3 reads TGTGCCAGCACCCTGACTTCCTACAATGAGCAGTTCTTC.

The rearrangement joins TRBV2 to TRBJ1-1; 7 bases are shared with TRBD1. CDR3 length equals 15 residues. V dropped 6 bases and J dropped 1; count of bases not matched to a gene: 8. Germline-derived CDR1 and CDR2 are SNHLY and FYNNEI. Here the CDR3 reads CASRPGTASNTEAFF. In DNA form, the CDR3 reads TGTGCCAGCAGGCCCGGGACAGCCTCGAACACTGAAGCTTTCTTT.

This chain uses TRBV5-6 with TRBJ2-3; TRBD2 matches at 10 bases. Germline CDR1 SGHDT, CDR2 YYEEEE. This CDR3 comprises 15 residues. Trimming at V came to 3 bases and at J to 4 bases, leaving 5 bases not matched to a gene. This CDR3 is CASSSTGLAPDTQYF. The CDR3 region has the DNA TGTGCCAGCAGCTCGACGGGACTAGCGCCAGATACGCAGTATTTT.

The chain carries TRBV9 and TRBJ1-2; 7 nucleotides match TRBD1. Germline V lookup: CDR1 SGDLS, CDR2 YYNGEE. The length of the CDR3 is 17 residues. V gave up 1 base and J gave up 0 bases; unmatched junction bases: 9. CDR3 nucleotides: TGTGCCAGCAGCGTAAAGCTCCGGGACAGTACTAACTATGGCTACACCTTC. Translation: CASSVKLRDSTNYGYTF.

The chain recombines TRBV19 with TRBJ1-2; D gene unclear. Germline lookup yields CDR1 LNHDA and CDR2 SQIVND (reference sequence). V was clipped by 0 bases and J by 8 bases, with 10 bases between them. The CDR3 consists of 13 residues. CDR3 in DNA: TGTGCCAGTAGTATAGATTTACCGGGGGGCTACACCTTC. This codes for CASSIDLPGGYTF.

This chain joins TRBV7-9 and TRBJ2-7; TRBD2 matches at 9 bases. Germline CDR1 reads SEHNR; CDR2 reads FQNEAQ (reference sequence). V lost 3 bases, J lost 4 bases, and 7 bases stayed unmatched. The CDR3 is 15 amino acids. The CDR3 bases are TGTGCCAGCAGCTTCGGTGGTAGCGGGGGTTACGAGCAGTACTTC. Translating gives CASSFGGSGGYEQYF.

This clone occurred a few times. The V gene is TRBV6-5, the J gene TRBJ1-4, with D possibly matching TRBD1 (6 bases). The CDR3 has 13 amino acids. V dropped 6 bases and J dropped 5 bases, with 10 bases sitting between them. Germline V gene lookup returns CDR1 MNHEY and CDR2 SVGAGI. The CDR3 DNA reads TGTGCCAGCAGAACAGGGACGAATGAAAAACTGTTTTTT. Its translation is CASRTGTNEKLFF.

This clone occurred many times. This sequence joins TRBV5-1 and TRBJ2-1; 8 bases align to TRBD2. The V segment lost 2 bases and the J segment 7 bases; nucleotides outside the gene matches: 8. Germline lookup yields CDR1 SGHRS and CDR2 YFSETQ. The CDR3 covers 15 residues. The CDR3 sequence is CASSFEAGVGNEQFF. The CDR3, as DNA: TGCGCCAGCAGCTTTGAAGCGGGGGTCGGGAATGAGCAGTTCTTC.

A few counts support this clone. The V and J genes are TRBV7-9 and TRBJ2-2; the D is unclear. V was pared by 2 bases and J by 2 bases, with 9 bases between. This CDR3 region has 15 residues. Germline CDR1 SEHNR, CDR2 FQNEAQ (reference sequence). The CDR3 sequence is CASSLNTVNTGELFF. The CDR3 DNA reads as TGTGCCAGCAGCTTAAATACAGTAAACACCGGGGAGCTGTTTTTT.